Only a few counts were recorded for the clone carrying this T cell receptor (beta chain). The same CDR3 arises from other DNA sequences in this sample as well. The sample originates from a study of Ad26.COV2.S vaccination and SARS-CoV-2 variants. The V gene lost 0 bases and the J gene lost 1 base, with 3 bases spanning the gap. Germline CDR1 SEHNR, CDR2 FQNEAQ (reference sequence). The CDR3 contains 13 residues. The data were produced by immunoSEQ multiplex PCR, yet TCRdb's version contains in-frame clones alone and is incomplete. The sample lists about 350,000 clones; around 89% were seen once. Specified treatment: some 20 received Ad26.COV2.S at low or high dose, single or two shots; about 5 received placebo; per-sample allocation not given. Sampling was done on day 63 after the first vaccine or placebo injection.

This sample comprised peripheral blood, obtained in a trial of Ad26.COV2.S vaccine versus placebo. V is TRBV7-9 and J is TRBJ1-1; the D is unclear. This receptor was identified in a person aged 18-60 years who received the Ad26.COV2.S COVID-19 vaccine or a placebo. The DNA for the CDR3 is TGTGCCAGCAGCTTAGCTGGGAACACTGAAGCTTTCTTT. This codes for CASSLAGNTEAFF.